The T cell receptor (beta chain) described here comes from a study of T cells in Graves' hyperthyroidism and ophthalmopathy. Germline loops: CDR1 SNHLY, CDR2 FYNNEI. The CDR3 is 15 amino acids. V was shortened by 4 bases and J by 1 base, with 11 bases between the two germline ends. Regarding the study as a whole: Blood held most thyroid clonotypes expanded above 0.001 frequency. Progression to ophthalmopathy was predicted a median of 6.5 months early.

This clonotype was counted at least ten times. Its antigen is as yet unknown. Amplification targeted TCR beta CDR3 regions from RNA transcripts. Using the HTBI primer set, a first-round RT-PCR was run on the TCR CDR3. TCRdb used MiXCR to reprocess the multiplex PCR reads, holding one entry per CDR3 protein. The sample carries hundreds of thousands of distinct CDR3 sequences, about 15% recorded once. Material for sequencing was blood. This sequence was found in a young man with Graves' ophthalmopathy. This chain joins TRBV2 and TRBJ1-5, with D perhaps TRBD1 (5 bases). CDR3 in amino acids: CASSGSGGSNQPQHF. CDR3 bases: TGTGCCAGCAGTGGGTCTGGGGGAAGCAATCAGCCCCAGCATTTT.